The clone carrying this T cell receptor (beta chain) has more than one count but fewer than ten. The data were obtained in a study of early T cells in non-severe SARS-CoV-2 infection. TCRdb ran MiXCR on the 5' RACE reads and lists one entry per CDR3 protein. The sample yields 85,000 to 95,000 distinct CDR3 sequences, 15% to 20% seen once. The CDR3 is 19 amino acids. The chain has TRBV3-2 and TRBJ2-1; the table calls TRBD2, which could not be checked here. TRBV3-2 has pseudogene status. This TCR was recovered from an adult who was a healthcare worker with PCR-confirmed SARS-CoV-2 infection or an uninfected control (not recorded which). The sequencing here drew on whole blood, taken at baseline. The CDR3 sequence: CASITSAQTSPRRGNEQFF. As DNA, the CDR3 is TGTGCCAGCATCACATCCGCCCAGACTAGCCCGCGTAGGGGCAATGAGCAGTTCTTC.